These 9 T cell receptor beta chains were sequenced from one sample in a study of cytomegalovirus exposure and HLA in healthy donors. The PCR ran on 60 Vbeta and 13 Jbeta primers. The table came from immunoSEQ multiplex PCR; TCRdb's copy has only in-frame clones and leaves some out. The table has about 150,000 clones, approximately 80% seen once; the top ten hold about 15%. Sequenced sample: PBMCs. The receptors here all came from a woman in her forties in good health and CMV-seronegative.

This chain links TRBV29-1 with TRBJ2-1, with 8 positions matching TRBD2. CDR1 and CDR2 (germline): SQVTM, ANQGSEA. CDR3 size: 15 residues. V shed 0 bases, J shed 2 bases, and the junction held 3 bases outside the gene matches. This chain's CDR3 is CSVEDPGGAYNEQFF. The CDR3 coding sequence is TGCAGCGTTGAAGACCCCGGGGGGGCCTACAATGAGCAGTTCTTC.

CDR3 region: CASSPRLAGDLDTQYF. The CDR3 nucleotides read TGTGCCAGCAGCCCCCGACTAGCGGGAGATTTAGATACGCAGTATTTT. The chain joins TRBV5-5 to TRBJ2-3; 12 bases agree with TRBD2. Germline V gives CDR1 SGHKS, CDR2 YYEKEE (reference sequence). V lost 4 bases and J lost 5; bases outside the gene matches: 8. The length of the CDR3 is 16 residues.

As regards this clone: Mismatch with germline at one junction end may stem from a read error. The gene calls are TRBV5-5 and TRBJ2-6; TRBD1 agrees at 12 bases. The CDR3 loop spans 18 amino acids. Germline CDR1 SGHKS, CDR2 YYEKEE (reference sequence). CDR3 region: CASRHPGQGAGGANGLTF. CDR3 nucleotides: TGTGCCAGCAGGCATCCGGGACAGGGGGCGGGAGGGGCCAACGGCCTGACTTTC. The full variable domain, in which reference TRBV5-5 and TRBJ2-6 provide the parts outside the CDR3, is DAGVTQSPTHLIKTRGQQVTLRCSPISGHKSVSWYQQVLGQGPQFIFQYYEKEERGRGNFPDRFSARQFPNYSSELNVNALLLGDSALYLCASRHPGQGAGGANGLTFGAGSRLTVL.

V gene TRBV5-4 combines with J gene TRBJ2-1; TRBD2 matches at 9 bases. CDR1 is SGHNT and CDR2 is YYREEE in the germline V gene (reference sequence). The CDR3 is 16 residues long. V dropped 1 base and J dropped 0; count of bases not matched to a gene: 2. The CDR3 sequence: CASSLNSGSSYNEQFF. CDR3 bases: TGTGCCAGCAGCTTGAATAGCGGGAGCTCCTACAATGAGCAGTTCTTC.

This rearrangement joins TRBV19 to TRBJ2-3, with 10 bases fitting TRBD2. The J segment lost 4 bases and the V segment lost 4 bases, leaving 11 bases of the junction unmatched. The CDR3 length is 17 residues. Germline V gene lookup returns CDR1 LNHDA and CDR2 SQIVND (reference sequence). The CDR3 sequence: CASSRRTSGGGSDTQYF. The CDR3 DNA reads as TGTGCCAGTAGTAGGAGGACTAGCGGTGGCGGATCAGATACGCAGTATTTT.

The V gene is TRBV7-7, the J gene TRBJ2-5; a weak D match, TRBD2 (7 bases). CDR1 and CDR2 (germline): SSHAT, FNYEAQ (reference sequence). The V and J ends lost 0 bases and 1 base respectively, with 9 bases between them. This CDR3 spans 15 amino acids. The CDR3 reads CASSLARGGQETQYF. CDR3 DNA sequence: TGTGCCAGCAGCTTAGCGAGGGGGGGCCAAGAGACCCAGTACTTC.

The gene calls are TRBV13 and TRBJ2-5, with TRBD2 matching over 9 bases. Trimming cost V 5 bases and J 4 bases; bases outside gene matches: 5. The germline gives CDR1 PRHDT, CDR2 FYEKMQ (reference sequence). The CDR3 length is 14 residues. The CDR3 here is CASSQRGARETQYF. CDR3 DNA: TGTGCCAGCAGCCAGCGGGGGGCCAGAGAGACCCAGTACTTC.

This chain links TRBV19 with TRBJ2-7; TRBD2 might be the D (6 bases). Germline-derived CDR1 and CDR2 are LNHDA and SQIVND (reference sequence). This CDR3 has 13 amino acids. Trimming took 6 bases from V and 0 from J, leaving 9 bases between them. The CDR3 DNA is TGTGCCAGTAGCCATAGCGGCTCCTACGAGCAGTACTTC. This translates into CASSHSGSYEQYF.

This chain joins TRBV7-3 and TRBJ2-1, with 10 bases lining up with TRBD2. The junction had 8 bases not matched to a gene; V was cut back by 0 bases and J by 6 bases. Germline V gene lookup returns CDR1 SGHTA and CDR2 FQGTGA. CDR3 size: 17 residues. For the CDR3, the DNA is TGTGCCAGCAGCTTAACAGCGACTAGCGGGTTCCCCAATGAGCAGTTCTTC. It specifies CASSLTATSGFPNEQFF.